One and the same sample provided the 19 T cell receptor beta chains below, sequenced in a study of early T cells in non-severe SARS-CoV-2 infection. TCRdb reprocessed the 5' RACE reads via MiXCR and lists one record per CDR3 protein. The table has 27,000 or so distinct CDR3 sequences, 2.9% seen once. Specimen: whole blood. The source is an adult who was a healthcare worker with PCR-confirmed SARS-CoV-2 infection or an uninfected control (not recorded which).

By its share, this clonotype is medium-sized. The V call is TRBV5-4, the J call TRBJ2-5, with D unresolved. CDR1 and CDR2 from the germline V gene are SGHNT and YYREEE (reference sequence). The CDR3 extends over 11 amino acids. Trimming cost V 0 bases and J 3 bases, with 0 bases left between them. The CDR3 DNA is TGTGCCAGCAGCTTGGAAGAGACCCAGTACTTC. Its protein product is CASSLEETQYF.

This clonotype was seen many times. The gene calls are TRBV5-8 and TRBJ1-4; a possible D gene is TRBD1 (6 bases). CDR1 and CDR2 from the germline V gene are SGHTS and YDEGEE. The germline V and J ends were trimmed by 4 bases and 0 bases, with 10 bases remaining between them. The CDR3 length is 15 residues. The CDR3 spells CASSAGTPTNEKLFF. The CDR3 DNA reads as TGTGCCAGCAGCGCCGGGACACCAACTAATGAAAAACTGTTTTTT.

There are many counts of this clonotype. The chain is built from TRBV18 and TRBJ2-1, with TRBD1 matching 10 bases. The germline CDR1 and CDR2 sequences are KGHSH and LQKENI. The V segment lost 3 bases and the J segment 7 bases; nucleotides outside the gene matches: 3. The CDR3 contains 14 residues. The CDR3 here is CASSPEGQGNEQFF. Here the CDR3 DNA reads TGTGCCAGCTCACCCGAGGGACAGGGGAATGAGCAGTTCTTC.

This clonotype showed up just a few times. V usage is TRBV5-6 and J usage is TRBJ1-1; no clear D gene. Per the germline V gene, CDR1 is SGHDT and CDR2 is YYEEEE. V lost 0 bases to trimming and J lost 4 bases, with 16 bases between them. This CDR3 region has 16 residues. The CDR3 sequence: CASSLATVFEATEAFF. The DNA of the CDR3 is TGTGCCAGCAGCTTGGCGACTGTTTTCGAGGCCACTGAAGCTTTCTTT.

This clonotype was counted ten times or more. CDR3 DNA sequence: TGTGCCAGCAGTTTCGCCACTTCGGGATTCCAAGAGACCCAGTACTTC. Translating it yields CASSFATSGFQETQYF. This chain joins TRBV27 and TRBJ2-5; weak D call: TRBD2 (5 bases). V dropped 3 bases and J dropped 1 base, with 15 bases sitting between them. The CDR3 extends over 16 amino acids. Germline CDR1 is MNHEY and CDR2 is SMNVEV (reference sequence).

This clonotype was found many times. CDR3 protein: CASSSKGLSLSRAQAFF. In nucleotides, the CDR3 is TGTGCCAGCAGCTCGAAAGGACTATCACTAAGTCGCGCTCAGGCTTTCTTT. The chain employs TRBV13 and TRBJ1-1; the D is unclear. Germline CDR1 and CDR2: PRHDT and FYEKMQ (reference sequence). Between the trimmed V and J ends, which lost 4 bases and 11 bases, there was a span of 29 bases. The CDR3 covers 17 residues.

This clonotype was counted ten times or more. J is TRBJ2-5 and V is TRBV10-1; 12 bases are a match to TRBD1. From germline, CDR1 is WNHNN and CDR2 SYGVQD (reference sequence). Germline trimming cut 6 bases from V and 7 bases from J; bases unmatched to any gene: 6. The CDR3 length is 14 residues. The CDR3 here is CASSRDRGPGTQYF. The CDR3 bases are TGCGCCAGCAGCCGGGACAGGGGGCCTGGGACCCAGTACTTC.

This clonotype occurred many times. The chain recombines TRBV6-6 with TRBJ1-2, with 9 bases lining up with TRBD1. CDR1 MNHNY and CDR2 SVGAGI come from the germline V gene (reference sequence). After removal of 6 bases from V and 6 bases from J, the junction contained 8 bases not matched to a gene. CDR3 size: 14 residues. CDR3 amino acids: CASRGSGQGDGYTF. CDR3 sequence (DNA): TGTGCCAGCAGAGGTTCGGGACAGGGAGATGGCTACACCTTC.

In this sample, this clonotype turned up many times. The chain carries TRBV9 and TRBJ2-2, with 12 bases matching TRBD2. The trim removed 3 bases at V and 4 bases at J, leaving 7 bases unmatched. The CDR3 totals 17 residues. The germline gives CDR1 SGDLS, CDR2 YYNGEE. CDR3 nucleotides: TGTGCCAGCAGCGACGACCGGACTAGCGGGATCACCGGGGAGCTGTTTTTT. Translation gives CASSDDRTSGITGELFF.

This clonotype occurred many times. J is TRBJ1-1 and V is TRBV7-2; 7 bases are a match to TRBD1. The J segment lost 4 bases and the V segment lost 5 bases, leaving 4 bases of the junction unmatched. The CDR3 has 13 residues. Per the germline V gene, CDR1 is SGHTA and CDR2 is FQGNSA. CDR3 DNA sequence: TGTGCCAGCAGCCCGACAGGGAGCACTGAAGCTTTCTTT. As protein: CASSPTGSTEAFF.

This clonotype was counted ten times or more. The J gene is TRBJ1-1, the V gene TRBV29-1; a weak D match, TRBD1 (6 bases). Trimming cost V 5 bases and J 4 bases, with 11 bases left between them. CDR1 SQVTM and CDR2 ANQGSEA come from the germline V gene. The CDR3 runs 12 residues. This CDR3 is CSVNDRLTEAFF. DNA of the CDR3: TGCAGCGTTAACGACAGGCTCACTGAAGCTTTCTTT.

This clonotype was seen ten or more times. The rearrangement joins TRBV7-3 to TRBJ2-6; no clear D. This CDR3 has 16 residues. Germline loops: CDR1 SGHTA, CDR2 FQGTGA. Deletions cut 3 bases from V and 3 bases from J, with 12 bases between. This CDR3 is CASSFSGPVGANVLTF. CDR3 DNA sequence: TGTGCCAGCAGCTTCTCAGGCCCGGTTGGGGCCAACGTCCTGACTTTC.

This clonotype was counted ten times or more. The chain has TRBV2 and TRBJ2-7; 13 bases map to TRBD2. CDR1 is SNHLY, CDR2 FYNNEI, per germline. The CDR3 length is 14 residues. The CDR3 nucleotides are TGTGCCAGCAGTGCCCTACGGACTAGCGGGGGCCGAGACGTC. It encodes CASSALRTSGGRDV.

This clonotype appeared many times. The chain links TRBV11-2 to TRBJ2-4; D gene unclear. CDR3 length equals 14 residues. Trimming took off 5 bases at V and 3 bases at J, with 11 bases between the two ends. CDR1 is SGHAT, CDR2 FQNNGV, per germline. CDR3 coding DNA: TGTGCCAGCAGCCCTCTCTATGGCAAAAACATTCAGTACTTC. It is translated as CASSPLYGKNIQYF.

This clonotype was observed many times. The rearrangement uses TRBV20-1 and TRBJ1-2; 7 nucleotides line up with TRBD1. With V trimmed by 6 bases and J by 3 bases, 10 bases remained unmatched. Germline CDR1 reads DFQATT; CDR2 reads SNEGSKA (reference sequence). The CDR3 contains 14 residues. CDR3 protein: CSATRQGSDYGYTF. The CDR3 region has the DNA TGCAGTGCCACTCGACAGGGATCGGACTATGGCTACACCTTC.

The table lists this clonotype with many counts. The rearrangement links TRBV4-1 to TRBJ1-5, with no clear D. CDR1 MGHRA and CDR2 YSYEKL come from the germline V gene. The CDR3 extends over 16 amino acids. The ends were cut back, 1 base at V and 2 bases at J, with 12 bases in the middle. DNA of the CDR3: TGCGCCAGCAGCCAAGGGTACAAGATGGGCAATCAGCCCCAGCATTTT. Translating it yields CASSQGYKMGNQPQHF.

This clonotype was detected many times. This CDR3 reads CASSSGTTNPYEQYV. The CDR3 nucleotides are TGTGCCAGCAGCTCCGGGACAACGAATCCCTACGAGCAGTACGTC. The J gene is TRBJ2-7, the V gene TRBV5-6; D is perhaps TRBD1 (6 bases). The CDR3 has 15 amino acids. Looked up from germline, CDR1 is SGHDT and CDR2 is YYEEEE. Trimming took 3 bases from V and 2 from J, leaving 15 bases between them.

At least ten counts were recorded for this clonotype. This chain links TRBV14 with TRBJ2-5; no definite D call. Germline assignment: CDR1 SGHDN and CDR2 FVKESK. CDR3 length equals 13 residues. With 2 bases removed from V and 2 bases from J, the gap between germline ends came to 6 bases. The CDR3 bases are TGTGCCAGCAGCCAAACACTTCAAGAGACCCAGTACTTC. Amino acids: CASSQTLQETQYF.

This clonotype appeared many times. The gene calls are TRBV19 and TRBJ1-5; 7 nucleotides agree with TRBD1. Trimming took 3 bases from V and 4 from J; bases not matched to a gene: 9. This CDR3 spans 16 amino acids. Per germline, CDR1 LNHDA and CDR2 SQIVND (reference sequence). The CDR3 is CASSILRQGLNQPQHF. In DNA form, the CDR3 reads TGTGCCAGTAGTATTCTCCGACAGGGACTTAATCAGCCCCAGCATTTT. Full variable domain (remainder filled in from reference TRBV19 and TRBJ1-5): DGGITQSPKYLFRKEGQNVTLSCEQNLNHDAMYWYRQDPGQGLRLIYYSQIVNDFQKGDIAEGYSVSREKKESFPLTVTSAQKNPTAFYLCASSILRQGLNQPQHFGDGTRLSIL.